One sample yielded the 30 T cell receptor beta chains listed below, sequenced in a study of T cell repertoires in cytomegalovirus infection. TCRdb re-called the reads with MiXCR, one entry per CDR3 protein. In the table there are approximately 250,000 distinct CDR3 sequences, 12% of which are singletons. The specimen sequenced was PBMCs. The source is a human donor in good health (CMV status not recorded). Some clones in this sample may be carry-over from other donors' samples.

This clonotype has more than one count but fewer than ten. V and J are TRBV4-3 and TRBJ1-1; D is uncertain. The CDR3 sequence is 14 residues long. In germline, CDR1 is LGHNA, CDR2 YSLEER. Between the trimmed V and J ends, which lost 1 base and 8 bases, there was a span of 14 bases. This CDR3 is CASSQARGSLEAFF. CDR3 DNA sequence: TGCGCCAGCAGCCAAGCACGAGGGTCTTTGGAAGCTTTCTTT.

The chain employs TRBV20-1 and TRBJ1-5; TRBD1 agrees at 9 bases. The V segment lost 6 bases and the J segment 7 bases; nucleotides outside the gene matches: 7. Germline CDR1 reads DFQATT; CDR2 reads SNEGSKA (reference sequence). The CDR3 spans 13 residues. This chain's CDR3 is CSASRDRDQPQHF. CDR3 DNA sequence: TGCAGTGCCTCCCGGGACAGGGACCAGCCCCAGCATTTT.

This clonotype was observed at least ten times. The V and J genes are TRBV7-2 and TRBJ2-1; the D gene is possibly TRBD2 (7 bases). The CDR3 is 15 amino acids. The germline gives CDR1 SGHTA, CDR2 FQGNSA. V dropped 1 base and J dropped 3 bases, with 10 bases sitting between them. The chain's CDR3 is CASSLVRGGYNEQFF. CDR3 bases: TGTGCCAGCAGCTTAGTGAGGGGGGGCTACAATGAGCAGTTCTTC.

This rearrangement joins TRBV4-3 to TRBJ2-3; D is undetermined. Trimming left V 4 bases short and J 4 bases short, with 15 bases between. The length of the CDR3 is 15 residues. The V gene's germline CDR1 is LGHNA and CDR2 YSLEER. CDR3 sequence reads: CASSPQSTGPDTQYF. Here the CDR3 DNA reads TGCGCCAGCAGCCCGCAATCAACCGGGCCAGATACGCAGTATTTT.

The V call is TRBV28, the J call TRBJ1-4; D unclear. Germline loops: CDR1 MDHEN, CDR2 SYDVKM. V lost 7 bases to trimming and J lost 5 bases, with 8 bases between them. The CDR3 loop spans 12 amino acids. DNA of the CDR3: TGTGCCAGCACCCGGACGAATGAAAAACTGTTTTTT. It encodes CASTRTNEKLFF.

This clonotype showed up many times. The genes are TRBV28 and TRBJ2-7, with unresolved D. Trimming removed 2 bases at V and 1 base at J, with 6 bases between. The CDR3 is 13 residues long. From germline, CDR1 is MDHEN and CDR2 SYDVKM. This CDR3 is CASSLTPSYEQYF. The DNA of the CDR3 is TGTGCCAGCAGTTTAACACCTTCCTACGAGCAGTACTTC.

The chain employs TRBV7-2 and TRBJ2-1; D possibly uses TRBD1 or TRBD2 (5 bases each). In germline, CDR1 is SGHTA, CDR2 FQGNSA. This CDR3 spans 16 amino acids. Between the trimmed V and J ends, which lost 1 base and 2 bases, there was a span of 12 bases. CDR3 in DNA: TGTGCCAGCAGCTTAGTCGGGACCACGGCCTACAATGAGCAGTTCTTC. Translating gives CASSLVGTTAYNEQFF.

This chain connects TRBV3-1 to TRBJ2-1, with D possibly matching TRBD1 (7 bases). The CDR3 sequence is 15 residues long. V gave up 3 bases and J gave up 7 bases, with 16 bases separating them. Germline V gives CDR1 LGHDT, CDR2 YNNKEL (reference sequence). CDR3 nucleotide sequence: TGTGCCAGCAGCCAGGAGGGGGCCCTTGGGAATGAGCAGTTCTTC. It is translated as CASSQEGALGNEQFF.

The genes are TRBV20-1 and TRBJ2-1, with 11 bases aligning to TRBD2. The CDR3 extends over 15 amino acids. After removal of 3 bases from V and 10 bases from J, the junction contained 11 bases not matched to a gene. CDR1 and CDR2 from the germline V gene are DFQATT and SNEGSKA (reference sequence). The CDR3 DNA reads TGCAGTGCTAGCTCATTAGCGGGGGGGCCAGGAGAGCAGTTCTTC. Its protein is CSASSLAGGPGEQFF.

The V gene is TRBV7-9, the J gene TRBJ2-5; possibly TRBD2 for D (5 bases). V lost 2 bases and J lost 2, with 9 bases in between. CDR3 length: 14 residues. Germline V gives CDR1 SEHNR, CDR2 FQNEAQ (reference sequence). This CDR3 is CASSLRGKQETQYF. In DNA, the CDR3 is TGTGCCAGCAGCTTACGAGGGAAGCAAGAGACCCAGTACTTC.

This clonotype appeared many times. This chain links TRBV20-1 with TRBJ2-1, with 8 positions matching TRBD2. Germline V gene sequence: CDR1 DFQATT, CDR2 SNEGSKA (reference sequence). V lost 7 bases to trimming and J lost 0 bases; unmatched junction nucleotides: 8. The CDR3 spans 15 residues. CDR3 sequence: CSGRERGSSYNEQFF. For the CDR3, the DNA is TGCAGTGGCCGGGAGCGGGGGAGCTCCTACAATGAGCAGTTCTTC.

At least ten counts were recorded for this clonotype. This rearrangement joins TRBV2 to TRBJ1-2; possible D gene TRBD1, 6 bases. CDR3 length: 11 amino acids. The V gene lost 6 bases and the J gene lost 5 bases, with 7 bases spanning the gap. Germline-derived CDR1 and CDR2 are SNHLY and FYNNEI. CDR3 in amino acids: CASSQGYGYTF. CDR3 in DNA: TGTGCCAGCAGCCAGGGGTATGGCTACACCTTC. Supplemented by reference TRBV2 and TRBJ1-2, the full variable domain reads EPEVTQTPSHQVTQMGQEVILRCVPISNHLYFYWYRQILGQKVEFLVSFYNNEISEKSEIFDDQFSVERPDGSNFTLKIRSTKLEDSAMYFCASSQGYGYTFGSGTRLTVV.

This clonotype has ten or more counts. The V call is TRBV7-2, the J call TRBJ1-2; no definite D call. Trimming left V 4 bases short and J 1 base short, with 7 bases between. The CDR3 sequence is 13 residues long. Germline assignment: CDR1 SGHTA and CDR2 FQGNSA. The chain's CDR3 is CASSSEVNYGYTF. The CDR3, as DNA: TGTGCCAGCAGCTCAGAAGTTAACTATGGCTACACCTTC.

This chain links TRBV29-1 with TRBJ2-1, with D hard to call. CDR1 is SQVTM and CDR2 is ANQGSEA in the germline V gene. V was trimmed by 4 bases and J by 9 bases, leaving 13 bases between them. The CDR3 sequence is 12 residues long. CDR3 coding DNA: TGCAGCGTTGGTGAATCGTGGGGTGAGCAGTTCTTC. Encoded protein: CSVGESWGEQFF.

Ten or more counts support this clonotype. V is TRBV28 and J is TRBJ2-7, with 9 bases matching TRBD2. The V gene's germline CDR1 is MDHEN and CDR2 SYDVKM. V trimming: 3 bases; J trimming: 4 bases; junction bases outside the gene matches: 10. This CDR3 has 16 amino acids. CDR3 protein: CASSFPPTSGVYEQYF. As DNA, the CDR3 is TGTGCCAGCAGTTTCCCCCCGACTAGCGGAGTTTACGAGCAGTACTTC.

J is TRBJ2-1 and V is TRBV5-1; 10 bases align to TRBD2. Germline V gives CDR1 SGHRS, CDR2 YFSETQ. The CDR3 has 17 residues. V lost 0 bases, J lost 6 bases, and 9 bases stayed unmatched. The DNA for the CDR3 is TGCGCCAGCAGCTTGGGGGAGCGGGAGGGCCTGGGCAATGAGCAGTTCTTC. Translation gives CASSLGEREGLGNEQFF.

In its sample, this clonotype was seen once. This chain connects TRBV29-1 to TRBJ1-1; D is ambiguous. This CDR3 is 13 amino acids long. Germline CDR1 is SQVTM and CDR2 is ANQGSEA. Trimming cost V 1 base and J 1 base, with 7 bases left between them. DNA of the CDR3: TGCAGCGTTGAAGTTGGGAAGAACACTGAAGCTTTCTTT. This translates into CSVEVGKNTEAFF.

This clonotype was seen repeatedly, ten times or more. V usage is TRBV19 and J usage is TRBJ2-1; tentative D call: TRBD1 (7 bases). The CDR3 runs 13 residues. Trimming shortened V by 9 bases and J by 8 bases, and 17 bases separated the two germline ends. The germline CDR1 and CDR2 sequences are LNHDA and SQIVND (reference sequence). CDR3 region: CASRSGGGDEQFF. The CDR3 nucleotides are TGTGCCAGCCGGAGCGGAGGGGGCGATGAGCAGTTCTTC.

This clonotype was counted only a few times. The chain uses TRBV5-1 and TRBJ1-1; TRBD1 agrees at 8 bases. CDR1 is SGHRS and CDR2 is YFSETQ in the germline V gene. Losses at the gene ends were 4 bases for V and 5 bases for J; bases not matched to a gene: 13. The CDR3 covers 16 residues. For the CDR3, the DNA is TGCGCCAGCAGCCCGTCGGGGGGCAGGGGGCAGACTGAAGCTTTCTTT. Encoded protein: CASSPSGGRGQTEAFF. The entire variable domain, with the rest obtained from reference TRBV5-1 and TRBJ1-1, is as follows: KAGVTQTPRYLIKTRGQQVTLSCSPISGHRSVSWYQQTPGQGLQFLFEYFSETQRNKGNFPGRFSGRQFSNSRSEMNVSTLELGDSALYLCASSPSGGRGQTEAFFGQGTRLTVV.

The V gene is TRBV20-1, the J gene TRBJ2-1; 8 positions match TRBD2. V gave up 1 base and J gave up 0 bases; unmatched junction bases: 8. Germline assignment: CDR1 DFQATT and CDR2 SNEGSKA (reference sequence). There are 17 residues in the CDR3. This CDR3 is CSARGGSGKSSYNEQFF. The CDR3 DNA reads TGCAGTGCTAGAGGGGGTAGCGGGAAAAGCTCCTACAATGAGCAGTTCTTC.

This clonotype has just a few counts. The rearrangement joins TRBV20-1 to TRBJ1-1; D perhaps matches TRBD1 (5 bases). The V end lost 1 base, the J end lost 0 bases, and 12 bases lay between the germline ends. The CDR3 extends over 15 amino acids. Per germline, CDR1 DFQATT and CDR2 SNEGSKA (reference sequence). The CDR3 DNA reads as TGCAGTGCTAGAGTAAGAGGGACTCTGAACACTGAAGCTTTCTTT. Protein product: CSARVRGTLNTEAFF.

This chain uses TRBV20-1 with TRBJ2-7; TRBD1 agrees at 8 bases. The CDR3 has 14 residues. From germline, CDR1 is DFQATT and CDR2 SNEGSKA (reference sequence). The V gene end was trimmed by 5 bases and the J gene end by 2 bases; junction bases not matched to a gene: 8. The CDR3 here is CSAPRGDRPYEQYF. CDR3 DNA sequence: TGCAGTGCTCCGCGAGGGGACAGGCCCTACGAGCAGTACTTC.

The chain links TRBV12-3 or TRBV12-4 to TRBJ2-1, with 7 bases identical to TRBD1. CDR3 size: 15 residues. V trimming: 3 bases; J trimming: 6 bases; junction bases outside the gene matches: 8. The CDR3 DNA reads as TGTGCCAGCAGTTTGCCCCCTGGACAGGTCAATGAGCAGTTCTTC. This gives the protein CASSLPPGQVNEQFF.

This clonotype turned up a few times. The chain joins TRBV20-1 to TRBJ1-1; D not resolved. The CDR3 runs 11 residues. Germline lookup yields CDR1 DFQATT and CDR2 SNEGSKA (reference sequence). V lost 6 bases and J lost 1, with 6 bases in between. This CDR3 is CSATKNTEAFF. The CDR3 DNA reads as TGCAGTGCGACCAAGAACACTGAAGCTTTCTTT.

The V call is TRBV20-1, the J call TRBJ2-7; a possible D gene is TRBD1 (5 bases). The CDR3 is 13 amino acids. Germline lookup yields CDR1 DFQATT and CDR2 SNEGSKA (reference sequence). Between the trimmed V and J ends, which lost 3 bases and 4 bases, there was a span of 13 bases. DNA for the CDR3: TGCAGTGCTAGGGGCGGACAACCTTACGAGCAGTACTTC. Translation: CSARGGQPYEQYF.

This clonotype was observed many times. The chain joins TRBV7-2 to TRBJ2-5; 9 bases map to TRBD2. This CDR3 has 15 amino acids. V lost 7 bases and J lost 4; bases outside the gene matches: 10. CDR1 and CDR2 (germline): SGHTA, FQGNSA. In nucleotides, the CDR3 is TGTGCCAGCACCCCCCGAGCTAGCGGGGTAGAGACCCAGTACTTC. Translation: CASTPRASGVETQYF.

The genes are TRBV12-3 or TRBV12-4 and TRBJ1-2, with D possibly matching TRBD1 (5 bases). V lost 5 bases, J lost 0 bases, and 13 bases lay in between. The CDR3 runs to 15 residues. The CDR3 sequence is CASSPGRKANYGYTF. In DNA, the CDR3 is TGTGCCAGCAGTCCGGGACGGAAAGCTAACTATGGCTACACCTTC.

The chain is built from TRBV7-9 and TRBJ2-2, with 8 bases identical to TRBD2. The CDR3 is 12 amino acids. Germline CDR1 reads SEHNR; CDR2 reads FQNEAQ (reference sequence). The J segment lost 5 bases and the V segment lost 8 bases, leaving 1 base of the junction unmatched. The CDR3 reads CASAGGTGELFF. For the CDR3, the DNA is TGTGCCAGCGCGGGAGGAACCGGGGAGCTGTTTTTT.

This clonotype was counted ten times or more. The V gene is TRBV6-5, the J gene TRBJ1-5, with D tentatively TRBD1 (6 bases). Looked up from germline, CDR1 is MNHEY and CDR2 is SVGAGI. The CDR3 has 14 residues. V lost 0 bases, J lost 7 bases, and 10 bases lay in between. The CDR3 DNA is TGTGCCAGCAGTTACTCTGGGGGCGCCCAGCCCCAGCATTTT. Protein product: CASSYSGGAQPQHF.

V gene TRBV20-1 combines with J gene TRBJ1-2, with D tentatively TRBD1 (6 bases). The V and J ends lost 2 bases and 7 bases respectively, with 14 bases between them. This CDR3 has 13 residues. From germline, CDR1 is DFQATT and CDR2 SNEGSKA (reference sequence). The CDR3 sequence: CSARPTGAGGYTF. For the CDR3, the DNA is TGCAGTGCTAGACCGACGGGGGCGGGTGGCTACACCTTC.